The text below deals with one TCR beta chain. The antigen is unknown. An equimolar mix of two oligonucleotides served as the beta constant-region primer for TRBC1 and TRBC2. Nested alpha and beta constant-region primers with the SP2 primer drove four PCR rounds on ligated cDNA. TCRdb analysed the UMI-ligation and nested PCR reads with MiXCR anew, one entry per CDR3 protein. Among over 100,000 distinct CDR3 sequences, 35% to 45% were seen once, and the ten largest hold approximately 0.87%. V was pared by 5 bases and J by 4 bases, with 10 bases of the junction left unmatched. CDR1 MNHNY and CDR2 SVGAGI come from the germline V gene (reference sequence). This CDR3 is built from 16 residues. These data are taken from a study of naive and memory T cell subsets. Study-wide results and caveats: In naive cells, over 95% of TCR sequences were seen only once.

The receptor's source is a human donor in good health. The sequencing sample was made of central memory CD4+ T cells from blood. The chain combines TRBV6-6 with TRBJ2-7, with 11 positions matching TRBD2. The chain's CDR3 is CASSTLGLAEKYEQYF. The CDR3 DNA follows: TGTGCCAGCAGTACCCTGGGACTAGCGGAGAAATACGAGCAGTACTTC.